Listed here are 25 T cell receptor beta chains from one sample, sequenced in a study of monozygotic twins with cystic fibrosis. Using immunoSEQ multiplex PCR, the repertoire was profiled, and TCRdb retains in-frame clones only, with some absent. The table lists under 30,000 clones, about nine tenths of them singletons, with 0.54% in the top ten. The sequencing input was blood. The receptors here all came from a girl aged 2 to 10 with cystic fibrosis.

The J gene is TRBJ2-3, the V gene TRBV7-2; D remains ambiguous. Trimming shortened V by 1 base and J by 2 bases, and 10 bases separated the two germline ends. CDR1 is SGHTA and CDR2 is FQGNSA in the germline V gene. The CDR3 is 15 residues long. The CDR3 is CASSLVRGFTDTQYF. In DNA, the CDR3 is TGTGCCAGCAGCTTAGTTCGCGGTTTCACAGATACGCAGTATTTT.

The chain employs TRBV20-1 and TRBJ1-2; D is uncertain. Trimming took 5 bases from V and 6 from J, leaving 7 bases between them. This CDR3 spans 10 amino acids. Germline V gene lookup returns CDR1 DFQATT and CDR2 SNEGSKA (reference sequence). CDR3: CSAPRDGYTF. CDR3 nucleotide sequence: TGCAGTGCTCCACGAGATGGCTACACCTTC.

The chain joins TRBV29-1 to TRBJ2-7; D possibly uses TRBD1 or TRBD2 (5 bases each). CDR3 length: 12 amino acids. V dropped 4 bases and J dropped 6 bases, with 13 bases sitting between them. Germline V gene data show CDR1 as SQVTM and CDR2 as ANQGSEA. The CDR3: CSVGGSFPEQYF. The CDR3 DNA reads TGCAGCGTTGGGGGGTCCTTCCCCGAGCAGTACTTC.

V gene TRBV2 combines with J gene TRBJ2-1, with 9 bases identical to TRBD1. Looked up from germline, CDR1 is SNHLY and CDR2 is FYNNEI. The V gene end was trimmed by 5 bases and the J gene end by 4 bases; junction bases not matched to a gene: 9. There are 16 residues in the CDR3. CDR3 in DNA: TGTGCCAGCAGTTCGTGGGGGACAGGGCATTACAATGAGCAGTTCTTC. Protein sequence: CASSSWGTGHYNEQFF.

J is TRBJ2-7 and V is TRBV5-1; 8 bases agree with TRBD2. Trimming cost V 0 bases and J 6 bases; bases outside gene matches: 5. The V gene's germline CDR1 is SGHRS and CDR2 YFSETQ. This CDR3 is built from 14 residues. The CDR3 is CASSLAGAGGEQYF. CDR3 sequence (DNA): TGCGCCAGCAGCTTGGCCGGGGCGGGAGGCGAGCAGTACTTC.

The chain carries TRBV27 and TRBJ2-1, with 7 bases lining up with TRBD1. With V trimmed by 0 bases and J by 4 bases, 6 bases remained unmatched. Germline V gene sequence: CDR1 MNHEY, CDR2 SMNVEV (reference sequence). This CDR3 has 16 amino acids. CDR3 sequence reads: CASSLSPQGPYNEQFF. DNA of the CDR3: TGTGCCAGCAGTTTATCCCCACAGGGGCCTTACAATGAGCAGTTCTTC.

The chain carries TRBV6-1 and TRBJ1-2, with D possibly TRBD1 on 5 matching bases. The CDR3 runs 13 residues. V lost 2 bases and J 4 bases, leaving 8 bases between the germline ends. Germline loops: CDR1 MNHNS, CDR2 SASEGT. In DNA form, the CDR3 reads TGTGCCAGCAGTGAAACAGGTTTCTATGGCTACACCTTC. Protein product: CASSETGFYGYTF.

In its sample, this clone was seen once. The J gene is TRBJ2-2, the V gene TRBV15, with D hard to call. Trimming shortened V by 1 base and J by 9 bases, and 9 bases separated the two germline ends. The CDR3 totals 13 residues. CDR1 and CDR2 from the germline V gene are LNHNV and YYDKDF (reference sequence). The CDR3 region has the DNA TGTGCCACCAGCAGAGCCCCGGGTAGGGAGCTGTTTTTT. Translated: CATSRAPGRELFF. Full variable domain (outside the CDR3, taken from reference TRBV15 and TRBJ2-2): DAMVIQNPRYQVTQFGKPVTLSCSQTLNHNVMYWYQQKSSQAPKLLFHYYDKDFNNEADTPDNFQSRRPNTSFCFLDIRSPGLGDTAMYLCATSRAPGRELFFGEGSRLTVL.

The CDR3 bases are TGTGCCAGCAGTTTGGGTGGGGCGGTGTATCAGCCCCAGCATTTT. Protein sequence: CASSLGGAVYQPQHF. The chain links TRBV27 to TRBJ1-5; D is perhaps TRBD1 (5 bases). Germline V gene data show CDR1 as MNHEY and CDR2 as SMNVEV (reference sequence). CDR3 size: 15 residues. V was shortened by 3 bases and J by 5 bases, with 14 bases between the two germline ends.

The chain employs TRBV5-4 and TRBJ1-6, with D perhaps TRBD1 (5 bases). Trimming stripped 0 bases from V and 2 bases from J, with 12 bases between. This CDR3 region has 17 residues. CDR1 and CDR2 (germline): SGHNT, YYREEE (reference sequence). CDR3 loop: CASSLADSQPYNSPLHF. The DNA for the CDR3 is TGTGCCAGCAGCTTGGCCGACAGCCAGCCCTATAATTCACCCCTCCACTTT.

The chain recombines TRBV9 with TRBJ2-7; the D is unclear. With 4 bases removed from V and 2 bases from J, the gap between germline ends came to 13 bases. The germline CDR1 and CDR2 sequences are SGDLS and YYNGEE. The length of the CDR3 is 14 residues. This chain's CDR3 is CASSPRTRPYEQYF. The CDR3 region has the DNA TGTGCCAGCAGCCCACGGACGCGTCCCTACGAGCAGTACTTC.

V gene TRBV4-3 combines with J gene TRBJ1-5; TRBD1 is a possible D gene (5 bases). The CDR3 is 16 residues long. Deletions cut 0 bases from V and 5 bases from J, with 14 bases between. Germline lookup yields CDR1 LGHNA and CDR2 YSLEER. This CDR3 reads CASSQERGGSHQPQHF. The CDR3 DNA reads TGCGCCAGCAGCCAAGAAAGGGGAGGGTCACATCAGCCCCAGCATTTT.

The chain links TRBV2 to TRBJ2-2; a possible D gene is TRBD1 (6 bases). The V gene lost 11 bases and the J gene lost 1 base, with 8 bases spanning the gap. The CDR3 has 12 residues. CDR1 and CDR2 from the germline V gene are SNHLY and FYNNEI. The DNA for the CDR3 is TGTGCCCGACAGGTGAACACCGGGGAGCTGTTTTTT. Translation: CARQVNTGELFF.

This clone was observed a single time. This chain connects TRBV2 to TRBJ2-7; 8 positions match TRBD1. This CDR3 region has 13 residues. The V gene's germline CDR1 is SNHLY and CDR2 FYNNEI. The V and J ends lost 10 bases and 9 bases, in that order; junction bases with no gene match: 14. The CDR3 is CATVDRVDGRQYF. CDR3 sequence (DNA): TGTGCCACCGTGGACAGGGTAGATGGCCGGCAGTACTTC.

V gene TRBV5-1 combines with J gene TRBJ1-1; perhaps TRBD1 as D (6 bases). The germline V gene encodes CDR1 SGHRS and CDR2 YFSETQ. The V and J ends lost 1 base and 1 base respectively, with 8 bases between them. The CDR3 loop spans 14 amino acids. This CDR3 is CASSLSGANTEAFF. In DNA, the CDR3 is TGCGCCAGCAGCTTGTCAGGGGCGAACACTGAAGCTTTCTTT.

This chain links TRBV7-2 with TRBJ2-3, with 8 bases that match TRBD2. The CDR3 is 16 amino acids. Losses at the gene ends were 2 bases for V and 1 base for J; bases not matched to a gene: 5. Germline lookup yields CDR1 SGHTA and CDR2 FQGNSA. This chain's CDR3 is CASSLYLRGGTDTQYF. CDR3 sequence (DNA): TGTGCCAGCAGCTTATACCTGCGGGGGGGCACAGATACGCAGTATTTT.

CDR3 amino acids: CASSLSVAGVPIEQFF. The CDR3, as DNA: TGTGCCAGCAGCTTATCAGTAGCGGGGGTACCCATTGAGCAGTTCTTC. The V gene is TRBV7-8, the J gene TRBJ2-1; 9 bases are shared with TRBD2. The CDR3 runs 16 residues. The trim removed 2 bases at V and 9 bases at J, leaving 11 bases unmatched. CDR1 SGHVS and CDR2 FQNEAQ come from the germline V gene.

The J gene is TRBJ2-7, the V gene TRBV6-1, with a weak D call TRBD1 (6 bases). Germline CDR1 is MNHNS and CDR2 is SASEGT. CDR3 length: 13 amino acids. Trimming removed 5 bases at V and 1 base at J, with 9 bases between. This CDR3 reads CASSRQESYEQYF. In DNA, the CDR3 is TGTGCCAGCAGTCGACAGGAGTCCTACGAGCAGTACTTC.

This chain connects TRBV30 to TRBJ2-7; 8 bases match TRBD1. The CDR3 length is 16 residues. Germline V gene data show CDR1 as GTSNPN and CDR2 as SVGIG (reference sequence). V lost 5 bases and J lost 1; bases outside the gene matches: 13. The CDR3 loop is CAWCPQSRTGSYEQYF. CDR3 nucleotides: TGTGCCTGGTGTCCCCAGTCCCGGACAGGGTCCTACGAGCAGTACTTC.

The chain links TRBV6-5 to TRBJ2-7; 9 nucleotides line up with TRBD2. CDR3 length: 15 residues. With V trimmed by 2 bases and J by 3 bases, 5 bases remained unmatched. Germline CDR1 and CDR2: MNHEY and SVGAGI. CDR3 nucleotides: TGTGCCAGCAGTTACGAAGCTAGCGGGGTCTACGAGCAGTACTTC. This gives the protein CASSYEASGVYEQYF.

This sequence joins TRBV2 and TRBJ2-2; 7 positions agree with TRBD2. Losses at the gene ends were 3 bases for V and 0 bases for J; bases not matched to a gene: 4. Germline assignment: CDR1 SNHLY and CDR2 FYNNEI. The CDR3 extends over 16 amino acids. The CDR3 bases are TGTGCCAGCAGTGAGGGGGGGTTCGCGAACACCGGGGAGCTGTTTTTT. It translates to CASSEGGFANTGELFF.

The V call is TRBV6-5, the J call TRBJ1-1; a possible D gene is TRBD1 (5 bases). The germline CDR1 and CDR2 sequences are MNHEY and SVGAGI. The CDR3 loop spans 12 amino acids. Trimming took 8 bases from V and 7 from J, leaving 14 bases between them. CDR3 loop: CASLGAGDEAFF. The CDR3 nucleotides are TGTGCCAGCCTTGGGGCAGGCGATGAAGCTTTCTTT.

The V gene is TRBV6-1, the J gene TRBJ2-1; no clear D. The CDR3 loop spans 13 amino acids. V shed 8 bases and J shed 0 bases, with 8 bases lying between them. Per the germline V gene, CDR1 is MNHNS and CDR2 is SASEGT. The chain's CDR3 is CASGFYSYNEQFF. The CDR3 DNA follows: TGTGCCAGCGGGTTCTACTCCTACAATGAGCAGTTCTTC.

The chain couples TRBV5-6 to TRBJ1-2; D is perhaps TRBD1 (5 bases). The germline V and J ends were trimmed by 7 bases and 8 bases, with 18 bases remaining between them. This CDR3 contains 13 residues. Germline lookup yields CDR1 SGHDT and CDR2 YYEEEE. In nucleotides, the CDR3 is TGTGCCAGCGTCGGGACGGACCGTGTGGGCTACACCTTC. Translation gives CASVGTDRVGYTF.

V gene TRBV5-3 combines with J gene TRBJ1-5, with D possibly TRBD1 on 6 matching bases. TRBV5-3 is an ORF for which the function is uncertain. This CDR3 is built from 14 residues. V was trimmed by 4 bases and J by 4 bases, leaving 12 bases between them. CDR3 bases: TGTGCCAGAAGCCCGGGGGGCGAGAATCAGCCCCAGCATTTT. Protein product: CARSPGGENQPQHF.